This TCR beta chain was captured by sequencing in a study of long-term antiretroviral therapy in people with HIV. Germline assignment: CDR1 LNHDA and CDR2 SQIVND (reference sequence). CDR3 length equals 14 residues. V gave up 9 bases and J gave up 6 bases; unmatched junction bases: 10. At the survey level, the v3.0 immunoSEQ assay was run. Using immunoSEQ multiplex PCR, the repertoire was profiled, and TCRdb retains in-frame clones only, with some absent. This table holds approximately 22,000 clones, 84% found once. Sequenced here: unsorted PBMCs, sampled 0.5 years before starting antiretroviral therapy. This TCR derives from a man aged 35 to 55 with HIV. The chain carries TRBV19 and TRBJ2-1; 8 bases are a match to TRBD1. The CDR3 sequence is CASWTGSLSNEQFF. The CDR3 DNA sequence: TGTGCCAGCTGGACAGGGTCATTAAGCAATGAGCAGTTCTTC.